This entry lists 24 T cell receptor beta chains sequenced from one sample in a study of response to subunit inactivated influenza vaccine. MiXCR was run by TCRdb on the RT-PCR reads, yielding one entry per CDR3 protein. The table shows around 750,000 distinct CDR3 sequences, with 21% occurring only once. Source: PBMCs from blood, taken 5 days after vaccination. The receptors come from a man aged 45-65 years who received an inactivated influenza vaccine.

This chain links TRBV12-3 or TRBV12-4 with TRBJ1-2; 11 bases fit TRBD1. Germline trimming cut 0 bases from V and 6 bases from J; bases unmatched to any gene: 3. CDR3 length: 15 residues. In DNA form, the CDR3 reads TGTGCCAGCAGTTTAGCCGGGGGACAGGGGGATGGCTACACCTTC. Protein product: CASSLAGGQGDGYTF.

This clonotype was seen just once. The V call is TRBV4-1, the J call TRBJ2-3; 12 bases map to TRBD1. This CDR3 spans 17 amino acids. Per germline, CDR1 MGHRA and CDR2 YSYEKL. V shed 5 bases and J 3 bases; nucleotides not matched to a gene: 9. The CDR3 here is CASSADPGQGATDTQYF. CDR3 nucleotides: TGCGCCAGCAGCGCAGACCCGGGACAGGGGGCTACAGATACGCAGTATTTT.

The V gene is TRBV20-1, the J gene TRBJ1-6; D not certain. The CDR3 is 13 amino acids. Germline loops: CDR1 DFQATT, CDR2 SNEGSKA (reference sequence). V was cut by 0 bases and J by 10 bases, with 10 bases left in between. This CDR3 is CSARDIAESPLHF. In nucleotides, the CDR3 is TGCAGTGCTAGAGATATAGCGGAATCACCCCTCCACTTT.

This clonotype was seen repeatedly, ten times or more. V gene TRBV7-6 combines with J gene TRBJ2-1; possibly TRBD1 for D (5 bases). Trimming stripped 7 bases from V and 2 bases from J, with 18 bases between. The CDR3 extends over 16 amino acids. Looked up from germline, CDR1 is SGHVS and CDR2 is FNYEAQ. In nucleotides, the CDR3 is TGTGCCAGCACTCGAAGTAGGACAACCCCCTACAATGAGCAGTTCTTC. Translating it yields CASTRSRTTPYNEQFF.

The CDR3 sequence: CASSDGGGDEKLFF. CDR3 nucleotide sequence: TGTGCCAGCAGTGATGGTGGGGGCGATGAAAAACTGTTTTTT. The gene calls are TRBV25-1 and TRBJ1-4, with a possible D match to TRBD1 (6 bases). The V end was cut by 3 bases, the J end by 6 bases, with 11 bases between. CDR1 and CDR2 from the germline V gene are MGHDK and SYGVNS. The CDR3 runs 14 residues.

Only a few counts were recorded for this clonotype. The chain recombines TRBV7-9 with TRBJ1-2, with D possibly TRBD1 on 5 matching bases. Trimming pared 4 bases from V and 2 bases from J, leaving 20 bases between. The CDR3 consists of 17 residues. CDR1 and CDR2 from the germline V gene are SEHNR and FQNEAQ (reference sequence). CDR3 nucleotides: TGTGCCAGCAGCTCCCCCTCCGGCAGGGAAGGAAACTATGGCTACACCTTC. Translated: CASSSPSGREGNYGYTF.

This clonotype was seen repeatedly, ten times or more. The CDR3 sequence: CASSLGGRANDEQYF. The CDR3 nucleotides are TGTGCCAGCAGTTTAGGCGGGAGGGCTAATGACGAGCAGTACTTC. This chain joins TRBV12-3 or TRBV12-4 and TRBJ2-7; 9 bases agree with TRBD2. V trimming: 1 base; J trimming: 5 bases; junction bases outside the gene matches: 6. This CDR3 contains 15 residues.

The rearrangement uses TRBV20-1 and TRBJ1-5, with D possibly TRBD1 on 6 matching bases. Germline CDR1 reads DFQATT; CDR2 reads SNEGSKA (reference sequence). V lost 4 bases and J lost 1, with 11 bases in between. CDR3 length: 14 residues. As DNA, the CDR3 is TGCAGTGCTATGTGGGGGGCGAGCAATCAGCCCCAGCATTTT. Translating it yields CSAMWGASNQPQHF.

The chain links TRBV28 to TRBJ2-3; D assignment may be TRBD1 or TRBD2 (5 bases each). This CDR3 has 13 residues. Trimming pared 6 bases from V and 6 bases from J, leaving 13 bases between. Germline V gene lookup returns CDR1 MDHEN and CDR2 SYDVKM. CDR3 protein: CASRVGGRDTQYF. CDR3 sequence (DNA): TGTGCCAGCAGAGTTGGGGGAAGGGATACGCAGTATTTT. Full variable domain (missing parts from reference TRBV28 and TRBJ2-3): DVKVTQSSRYLVKRTGEKVFLECVQDMDHENMFWYRQDPGLGLRLIYFSYDVKMKEKGDIPEGYSVSREKKERFSLILESASTNQTSMYLCASRVGGRDTQYFGPGTRLTVL.

The chain carries TRBV9 and TRBJ2-2, with 10 nucleotides matching TRBD1. Germline V gene sequence: CDR1 SGDLS, CDR2 YYNGEE. The CDR3 contains 14 residues. The trim removed 4 bases at V and 13 bases at J, leaving 10 bases unmatched. CDR3 DNA sequence: TGTGCCAGCAGCCCCTGGACAGGGGGGGACGGGCTGTTTTTT. Encoded protein: CASSPWTGGDGLFF.

The chain carries TRBV7-9 and TRBJ1-2, with a weak D call TRBD1 (5 bases). V shed 7 bases and J shed 0 bases, with 18 bases lying between them. This CDR3 has 16 amino acids. The V gene's germline CDR1 is SEHNR and CDR2 FQNEAQ (reference sequence). CDR3 coding DNA: TGTGCCAGCAACCCGAGAGCGGGGGATTCTAACTATGGCTACACCTTC. Protein: CASNPRAGDSNYGYTF.

This clonotype was seen more than once but under ten times. The chain combines TRBV28 with TRBJ1-4; 10 bases line up with TRBD1. The CDR3 totals 16 residues. The V segment lost 6 bases and the J segment 2 bases; nucleotides outside the gene matches: 6. The V gene's germline CDR1 is MDHEN and CDR2 SYDVKM. This chain's CDR3 is CASRTGGVKTNEKLFF. CDR3 in DNA: TGTGCCAGCAGGACAGGGGGCGTGAAGACTAATGAAAAACTGTTTTTT.

This clonotype was seen more than once but under ten times. This rearrangement joins TRBV20-1 to TRBJ1-6; D gene uncertain. This CDR3 has 13 amino acids. V was trimmed by 7 bases and J by 9 bases, leaving 16 bases between them. CDR1 DFQATT and CDR2 SNEGSKA come from the germline V gene (reference sequence). The CDR3 DNA follows: TGCAGTGGAGCAGAACCACCTGGTTCACCCCTCCACTTT. Translated, it gives CSGAEPPGSPLHF.

This clonotype was detected only a few times. The chain couples TRBV4-3 to TRBJ2-1; no definite D call. CDR3 length equals 18 residues. Germline assignment: CDR1 LGHNA and CDR2 YSLEER. Trimming stripped 0 bases from V and 2 bases from J, with 17 bases between. The CDR3 reads CASSQDTILTGTYNEQFF. CDR3 nucleotide sequence: TGCGCCAGCAGCCAAGATACGATCTTGACTGGCACCTACAATGAGCAGTTCTTC.

This clonotype was counted a few times. The chain recombines TRBV12-3 or TRBV12-4 with TRBJ2-1; D is possibly TRBD1 (6 bases). CDR3 length: 14 residues. Trimming removed 3 bases at V and 9 bases at J, with 15 bases between. CDR3 DNA sequence: TGTGCCAGCAGTTTCTTTGGTGAGGACAGTGAGCAGTTCTTC. It translates to CASSFFGEDSEQFF.

The rearrangement uses TRBV27 and TRBJ1-3, with D maybe TRBD1 (5 bases). Germline assignment: CDR1 MNHEY and CDR2 SMNVEV (reference sequence). The CDR3 loop spans 15 amino acids. Deletions cut 4 bases from V and 3 bases from J, with 13 bases between. The chain's CDR3 is CASSSREAGGNTIYF. CDR3 sequence (DNA): TGTGCCAGCAGTTCCAGGGAAGCGGGTGGAAACACCATATATTTT.

The V gene is TRBV5-6, the J gene TRBJ2-7, with 10 bases fitting TRBD2. The CDR3 extends over 16 amino acids. Germline V CDR1 and CDR2: SGHDT, YYEEEE. J gave up 2 bases and V 2 bases, and 7 bases lay outside the gene matches. CDR3 coding DNA: TGTGCCAGCAGCTTTTCCGGGACTAGCGTACCCTACGAGCAGTACTTC. Its protein is CASSFSGTSVPYEQYF.

This clonotype showed up just a few times. This chain connects TRBV7-9 to TRBJ1-2; D perhaps matches TRBD1 (5 bases). Germline V lookup: CDR1 SEHNR, CDR2 FQNEAQ (reference sequence). The CDR3 runs to 14 residues. Trimming took off 5 bases at V and 1 base at J, with 11 bases between the two ends. The CDR3: CASSPPGDNYGYTF. The CDR3, as DNA: TGTGCCAGCAGCCCCCCGGGGGATAACTATGGCTACACCTTC.

J is TRBJ2-7 and V is TRBV24-1; 7 bases map to TRBD1. Germline CDR1 KGHDR, CDR2 SFDVKD. This CDR3 has 16 amino acids. The V gene end was trimmed by 3 bases and the J gene end by 2 bases; junction bases not matched to a gene: 9. In DNA, the CDR3 is TGTGCCACCAGTGATAACGGCCGGGACAGCGCCTACGAGCAGTACTTC. The encoded protein is CATSDNGRDSAYEQYF.

This rearrangement joins TRBV7-2 to TRBJ2-7, with D unresolved. From germline, CDR1 is SGHTA and CDR2 FQGNSA. This CDR3 has 13 amino acids. V gave up 5 bases and J gave up 0 bases, with 8 bases separating them. In nucleotides, the CDR3 is TGTGCCAGCAGCGTTCCTAGCTCCTACGAGCAGTACTTC. Translating it yields CASSVPSSYEQYF.

J is TRBJ2-1 and V is TRBV6-2 or TRBV6-3, with D possibly matching TRBD2 (6 bases). The CDR3 is 20 amino acids. The V and J ends lost 3 bases and 0 bases respectively, with 24 bases between them. The germline V gene has CDR1 MNHEY and CDR2 SVGEGT. CDR3 amino acids: CASSYSPPGVASDSYNEQFF. CDR3 bases: TGTGCCAGCAGTTATTCACCCCCCGGGGTAGCTAGCGACTCCTACAATGAGCAGTTCTTC.

The CDR3 region is CSAHVGGEQYF. CDR3 DNA: TGCAGTGCCCATGTGGGGGGAGAGCAGTACTTC. V is TRBV29-1 and J is TRBJ2-7; D is perhaps TRBD2 (6 bases). The germline V gene encodes CDR1 SQVTM and CDR2 ANQGSEA. The CDR3 is 11 amino acids.

V and J are TRBV12-3 or TRBV12-4 and TRBJ2-5; D remains unclear. CDR3 size: 11 residues. Trimming took off 5 bases at V and 8 bases at J, with 9 bases between the two ends. This chain's CDR3 is CASSPSHTQYF. For the CDR3, the DNA is TGTGCCAGCAGTCCGTCCCACACCCAGTACTTC.

The V call is TRBV20-1, the J call TRBJ1-1; D unclear. Germline V gives CDR1 DFQATT, CDR2 SNEGSKA (reference sequence). V dropped 3 bases and J dropped 3 bases, with 8 bases sitting between them. The CDR3 runs 12 residues. CDR3 in amino acids: CSARDYDTEAFF. The CDR3 DNA sequence: TGCAGTGCTAGGGACTATGACACTGAAGCTTTCTTT.